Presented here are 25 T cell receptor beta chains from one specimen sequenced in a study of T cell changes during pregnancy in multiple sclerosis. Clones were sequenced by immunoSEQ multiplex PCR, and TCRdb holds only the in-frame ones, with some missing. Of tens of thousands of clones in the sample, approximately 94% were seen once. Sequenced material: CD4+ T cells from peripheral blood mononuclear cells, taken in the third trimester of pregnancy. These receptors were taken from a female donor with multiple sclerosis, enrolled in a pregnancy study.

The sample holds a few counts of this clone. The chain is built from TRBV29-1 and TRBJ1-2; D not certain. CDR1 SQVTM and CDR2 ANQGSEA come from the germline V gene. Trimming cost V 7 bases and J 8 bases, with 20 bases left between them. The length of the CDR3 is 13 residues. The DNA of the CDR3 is TGCAGCGGTGCTCGGGGAAAGGAGGGAGGCTACACCTTC. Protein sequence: CSGARGKEGGYTF.

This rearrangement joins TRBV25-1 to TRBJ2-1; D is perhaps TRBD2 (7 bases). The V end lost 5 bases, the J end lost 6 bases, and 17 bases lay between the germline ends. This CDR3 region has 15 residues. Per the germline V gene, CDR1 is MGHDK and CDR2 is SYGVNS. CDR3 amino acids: CASSLLGEGGNEQFF. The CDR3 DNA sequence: TGTGCCAGCAGTCTTTTGGGGGAGGGGGGCAATGAGCAGTTCTTC.

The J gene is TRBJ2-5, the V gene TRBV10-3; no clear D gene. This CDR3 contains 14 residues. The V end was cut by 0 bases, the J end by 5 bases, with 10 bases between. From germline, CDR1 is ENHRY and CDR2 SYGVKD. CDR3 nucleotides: TGTGCCATCAGTGAGTCCGGTTACCCGGAGACCCAGTACTTC. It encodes CAISESGYPETQYF.

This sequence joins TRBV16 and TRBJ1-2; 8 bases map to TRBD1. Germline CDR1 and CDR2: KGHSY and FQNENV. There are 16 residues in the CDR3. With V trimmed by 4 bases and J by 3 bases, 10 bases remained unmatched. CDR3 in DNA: TGTGCCAGCAGCCGTATGAGGGCAGGGGGCGACTATGGCTACACCTTC. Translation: CASSRMRAGGDYGYTF.

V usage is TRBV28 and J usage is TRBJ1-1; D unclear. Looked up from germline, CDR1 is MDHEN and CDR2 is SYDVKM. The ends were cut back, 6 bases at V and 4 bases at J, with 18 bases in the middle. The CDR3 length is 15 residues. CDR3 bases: TGTGCCAGCAGCCCCTTACTTCAAGGGAGCACTGAAGCTTTCTTT. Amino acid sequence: CASSPLLQGSTEAFF.

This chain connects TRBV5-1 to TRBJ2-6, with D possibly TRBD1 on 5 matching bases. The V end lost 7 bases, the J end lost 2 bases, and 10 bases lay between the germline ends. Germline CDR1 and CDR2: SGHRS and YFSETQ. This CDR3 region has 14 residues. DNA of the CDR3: TGCGCCAGCTCAGGGTTAACTGGGGCCAACGTCCTGACTTTC. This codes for CASSGLTGANVLTF.

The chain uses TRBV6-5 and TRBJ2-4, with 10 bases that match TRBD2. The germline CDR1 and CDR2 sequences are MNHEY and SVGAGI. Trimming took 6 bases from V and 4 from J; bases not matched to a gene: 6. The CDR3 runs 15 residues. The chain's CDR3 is CASSPSGSSKNIQYF. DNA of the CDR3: TGTGCCAGCAGCCCTAGCGGGAGTTCTAAAAACATTCAGTACTTC.

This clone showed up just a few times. The CDR3 loop reads CASSVLGGTNYGYTF. CDR3 sequence (DNA): TGTGCCAGTAGTGTGCTGGGGGGTACTAACTATGGCTACACCTTC. The J gene is TRBJ1-2, the V gene TRBV19, with D maybe TRBD1 (5 bases). Germline CDR1 is LNHDA and CDR2 is SQIVND (reference sequence). The V end lost 5 bases, the J end lost 0 bases, and 13 bases lay between the germline ends. This CDR3 has 15 residues.

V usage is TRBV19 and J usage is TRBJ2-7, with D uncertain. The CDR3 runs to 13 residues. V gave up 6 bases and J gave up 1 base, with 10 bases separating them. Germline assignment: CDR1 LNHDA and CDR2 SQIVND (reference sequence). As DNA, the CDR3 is TGTGCCAGTAGCCCTCTGAGGTCCTACGAGCAGTACTTC. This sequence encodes CASSPLRSYEQYF.

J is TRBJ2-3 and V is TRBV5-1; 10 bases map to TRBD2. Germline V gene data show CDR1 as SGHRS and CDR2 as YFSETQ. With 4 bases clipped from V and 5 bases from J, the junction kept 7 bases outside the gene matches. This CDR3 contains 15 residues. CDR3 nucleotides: TGCGCCAGCAGCAGGCTAGCGGGAGTGATAGATACGCAGTATTTT. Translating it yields CASSRLAGVIDTQYF.

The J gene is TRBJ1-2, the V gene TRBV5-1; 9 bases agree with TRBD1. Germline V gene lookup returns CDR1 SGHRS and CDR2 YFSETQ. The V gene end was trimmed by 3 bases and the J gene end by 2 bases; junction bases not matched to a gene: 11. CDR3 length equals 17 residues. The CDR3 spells CASSSSGTGRSNYGYTF. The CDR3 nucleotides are TGCGCCAGCAGCTCCTCCGGGACAGGGAGATCCAACTATGGCTACACCTTC.

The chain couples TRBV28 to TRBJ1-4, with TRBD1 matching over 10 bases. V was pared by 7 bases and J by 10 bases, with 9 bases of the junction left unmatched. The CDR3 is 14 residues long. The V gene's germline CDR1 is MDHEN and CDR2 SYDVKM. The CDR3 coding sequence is TGTGCCAGCACTCTCCGGGACAGGGGCGGAAAACTGTTTTTT. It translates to CASTLRDRGGKLFF.

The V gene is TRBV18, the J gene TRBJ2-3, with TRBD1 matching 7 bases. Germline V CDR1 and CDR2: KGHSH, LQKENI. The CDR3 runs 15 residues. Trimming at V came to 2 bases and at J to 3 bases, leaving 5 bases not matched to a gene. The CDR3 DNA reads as TGTGCCAGCTCACCAAACAGGGGAAGGACAGATACGCAGTATTTT. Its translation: CASSPNRGRTDTQYF.

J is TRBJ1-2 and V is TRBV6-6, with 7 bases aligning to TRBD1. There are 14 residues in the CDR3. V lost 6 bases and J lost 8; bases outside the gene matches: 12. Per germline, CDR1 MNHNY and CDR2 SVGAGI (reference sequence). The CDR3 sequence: CASRQQGFGGGYTF. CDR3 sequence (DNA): TGTGCCAGCAGACAACAGGGGTTCGGAGGGGGCTACACCTTC.

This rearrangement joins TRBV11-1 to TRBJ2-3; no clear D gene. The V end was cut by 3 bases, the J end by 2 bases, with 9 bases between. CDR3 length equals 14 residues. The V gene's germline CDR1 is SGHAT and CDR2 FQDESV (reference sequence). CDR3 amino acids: CASSFGGLTDTQYF. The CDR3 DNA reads TGTGCCAGCAGCTTCGGCGGCCTCACAGATACGCAGTATTTT.

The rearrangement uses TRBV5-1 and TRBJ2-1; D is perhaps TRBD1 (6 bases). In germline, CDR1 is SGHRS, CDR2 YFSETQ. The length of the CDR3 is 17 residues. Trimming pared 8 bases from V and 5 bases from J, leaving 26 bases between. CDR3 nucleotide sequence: TGCGCCAGTCGACCCCTAGGGGGAAACTCACAAAACAATGAGCAGTTCTTC. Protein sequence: CASRPLGGNSQNNEQFF.

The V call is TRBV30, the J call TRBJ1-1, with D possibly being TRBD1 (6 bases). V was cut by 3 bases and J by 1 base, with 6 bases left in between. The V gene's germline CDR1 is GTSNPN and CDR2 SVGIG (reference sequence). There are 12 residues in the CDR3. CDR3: CAWRGQNTEAFF. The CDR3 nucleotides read TGTGCCTGGAGGGGACAGAACACTGAAGCTTTCTTT.

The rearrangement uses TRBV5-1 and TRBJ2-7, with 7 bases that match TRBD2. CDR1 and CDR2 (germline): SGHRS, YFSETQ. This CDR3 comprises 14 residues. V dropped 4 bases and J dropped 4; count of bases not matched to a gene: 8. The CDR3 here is CASSRAQAGYEQYF. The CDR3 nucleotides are TGCGCCAGCAGCCGGGCCCAAGCGGGGTACGAGCAGTACTTC.

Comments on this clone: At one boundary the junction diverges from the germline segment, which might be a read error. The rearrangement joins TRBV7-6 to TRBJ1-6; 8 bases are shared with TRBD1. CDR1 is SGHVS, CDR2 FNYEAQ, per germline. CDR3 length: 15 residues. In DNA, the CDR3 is TGTGCCAGCAGATTAGGACAGGGAAATAATTCACCCCTCCACTTT. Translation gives CASRLGQGNNSPLHF.

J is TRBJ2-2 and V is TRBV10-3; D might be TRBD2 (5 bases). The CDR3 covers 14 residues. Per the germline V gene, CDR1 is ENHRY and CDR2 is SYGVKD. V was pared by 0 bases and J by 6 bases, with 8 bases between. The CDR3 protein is CAISESRGPGELFF. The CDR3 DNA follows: TGTGCCATCAGTGAGTCGAGAGGGCCCGGGGAGCTGTTTTTT.

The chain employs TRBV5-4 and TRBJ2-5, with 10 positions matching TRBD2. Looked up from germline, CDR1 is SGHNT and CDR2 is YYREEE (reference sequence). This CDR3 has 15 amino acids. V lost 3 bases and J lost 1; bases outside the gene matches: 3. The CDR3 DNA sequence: TGTGCCAGCAGCTCTTTAGCGGGGGGCCAAGAGACCCAGTACTTC. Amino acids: CASSSLAGGQETQYF.

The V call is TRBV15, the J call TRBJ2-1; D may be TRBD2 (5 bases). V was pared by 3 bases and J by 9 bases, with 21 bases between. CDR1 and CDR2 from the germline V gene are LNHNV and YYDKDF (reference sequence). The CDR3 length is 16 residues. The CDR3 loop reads CATSSSRGGLRSEQFF. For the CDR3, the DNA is TGTGCCACCAGCAGTTCTAGAGGAGGACTGAGGAGTGAGCAGTTCTTC.

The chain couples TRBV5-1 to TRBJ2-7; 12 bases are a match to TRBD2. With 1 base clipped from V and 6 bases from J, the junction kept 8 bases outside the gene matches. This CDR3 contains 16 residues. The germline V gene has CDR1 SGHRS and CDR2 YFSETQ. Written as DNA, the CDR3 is TGCGCCAGCAGCTTGCCCTCTAGCGGGAGGGCCGGCGAGCAGTACTTC. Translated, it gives CASSLPSSGRAGEQYF.

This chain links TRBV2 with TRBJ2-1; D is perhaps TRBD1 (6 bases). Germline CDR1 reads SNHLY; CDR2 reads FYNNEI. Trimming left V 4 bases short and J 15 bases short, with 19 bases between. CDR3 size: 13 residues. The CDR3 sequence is CASSGAPQGVRFF. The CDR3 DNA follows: TGTGCCAGCAGTGGAGCTCCACAGGGCGTGAGGTTCTTC.

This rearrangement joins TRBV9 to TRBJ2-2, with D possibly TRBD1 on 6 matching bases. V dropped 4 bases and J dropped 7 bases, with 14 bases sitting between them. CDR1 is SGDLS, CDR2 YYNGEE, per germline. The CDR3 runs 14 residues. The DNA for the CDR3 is TGTGCCAGCAGCTCTGGACAGTTTTTCGGGGAGCTGTTTTTT. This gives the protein CASSSGQFFGELFF.